The present T cell receptor (beta chain) was sequenced within a study of T cell repertoires in cytomegalovirus infection. TCRdb re-called the reads with MiXCR, one entry per CDR3 protein. Altogether approximately 990,000 distinct CDR3 sequences are present, 30% to 40% being singletons, with the ten largest covering roughly 13%. Per the germline V gene, CDR1 is DFQATT and CDR2 is SNEGSKA (reference sequence). V lost 5 bases, J lost 2 bases, and 7 bases stayed unmatched. The CDR3 runs 14 residues. About this clonotype itself: What it recognizes is unknown.

This chain uses TRBV20-1 with TRBJ2-3, with 7 nucleotides matching TRBD1. The sequencing used cultured CD8+ T cells from PBMCs, collected from culture after CMV antigen stimulation. This TCR came from a human donor in good health (CMV status not recorded). Some clones in this sample may be carry-over from other donors' samples. The CDR3 is CSAGDRAVTDTQYF. For the CDR3, the DNA is TGCAGTGCTGGCGACAGGGCGGTCACAGATACGCAGTATTTT.